This T cell receptor (beta chain) is from a study of metastatic and nonmetastatic thyroid tumors. Study context: Repertoires of blood and of tissue (tumor or nodule) from malignant and benign thyroid patients were compared.

TCRdb reprocessed the PCR reads using MiXCR. The data show 40,000 or so clones, roughly a quarter seen once. CDR1 is SGDLS, CDR2 YYNGEE, per germline. The CDR3 has 11 amino acids. V dropped 5 bases and J dropped 8 bases, with 10 bases sitting between them. This clone has a count of ten or more. None of the patients had undergone any treatment ahead of thyroid surgery. Material: blood. The clonotype originates from a female donor with papillary thyroid cancer or a benign thyroid nodule (not recorded which). Some clones in this sample may be carry-over from other donors' samples. The chain combines TRBV9 with TRBJ1-2; TRBD1 is a possible D gene (5 bases). The CDR3 DNA sequence: TGTGCCAGCAGTTCAGGGATAGGCTACACCTTC. Protein product: CASSSGIGYTF.